The 7 T cell receptor beta chains given below trace back to one sample, sequenced in a study of blood T cell repertoires in COVID-19. Sequencing used immunoSEQ multiplex PCR; TCRdb keeps in-frame clones, though not all of them. Of hundreds of thousands of clones in the sample, 90% were seen once. Sequenced sample: PBMCs or T cells enriched from blood (not recorded which). The source is a man aged 55 to 70 who had recovered from COVID-19.

The chain employs TRBV19 and TRBJ1-4; no clear D gene. This CDR3 is built from 12 residues. Trimming took off 6 bases at V and 10 bases at J, with 12 bases between the two ends. Germline CDR1 LNHDA, CDR2 SQIVND (reference sequence). CDR3 in DNA: TGTGCCAGTAGGCTAGCTCCGGGAAAACTGTTTTTT. Encoded protein: CASRLAPGKLFF.

In its sample, this clone was seen once. The chain couples TRBV28 to TRBJ1-5; tentatively, D is TRBD1 (6 bases). Germline V gene lookup returns CDR1 MDHEN and CDR2 SYDVKM. The CDR3 is 16 residues long. Deletions cut 7 bases from V and 0 bases from J, with 16 bases between. The CDR3: CASTTYRDNSNQPQHF. The CDR3 bases are TGTGCCAGCACTACGTACCGGGACAATAGCAATCAGCCCCAGCATTTT.

This clone was found many times. The CDR3: CASSDSGSTDTQYF. The CDR3 DNA reads TGTGCCAGCAGTGACTCCGGGAGCACAGATACGCAGTATTTT. The chain is built from TRBV6-4 and TRBJ2-3, with D unresolved. Germline values: CDR1 MRHNA, CDR2 SNTAGT. The CDR3 contains 14 residues. Between the trimmed V and J ends, which lost 0 bases and 0 bases, there was a span of 4 bases.

This clone was seen a few times. The chain employs TRBV6-2 or TRBV6-3 and TRBJ2-7; 9 positions agree with TRBD2. V shed 2 bases, J shed 2 bases, and the junction held 4 bases outside the gene matches. The CDR3 spans 15 residues. Germline loops: CDR1 MNHEY, CDR2 SVGEGT. CDR3 amino acids: CASSYAASGAYEQYF. In DNA form, the CDR3 reads TGTGCCAGCAGTTACGCGGCTAGCGGGGCCTACGAGCAGTACTTC.

This chain connects TRBV3-1 (or the pseudogene TRBV3-2) to TRBJ2-3; 16 bases align to TRBD2. Germline loops: CDR1 LGHDT, CDR2 YNNKEL (reference sequence). V lost 2 bases, J lost 7 bases, and 6 bases stayed unmatched. This CDR3 contains 17 residues. The DNA of the CDR3 is TGTGCCAGCAGCCAAATGGGACTAGCGGGAGGGCCGTATACGCAGTATTTT. Protein sequence: CASSQMGLAGGPYTQYF.

The chain employs TRBV4-3 and TRBJ1-2; D may be TRBD1 (5 bases). CDR1 and CDR2 from the germline V gene are LGHNA and YSLEER. This CDR3 is built from 16 residues. Between the trimmed V and J ends, which lost 0 bases and 4 bases, there was a span of 15 bases. CDR3 bases: TGCGCCAGCAGCCAAGAACCAGGGCTACTTTTCTATGGCTACACCTTC. Its translation: CASSQEPGLLFYGYTF.

This chain connects TRBV9 to TRBJ2-3; D call uncertain. Per germline, CDR1 SGDLS and CDR2 YYNGEE. The CDR3 consists of 14 residues. Trimming stripped 4 bases from V and 3 bases from J, with 12 bases between. The CDR3 DNA reads as TGTGCCAGCAGCTTGGCCCCAGGAACAGATACGCAGTATTTT. Translated, it gives CASSLAPGTDTQYF.